This is a list of T cell receptor beta chains from one sample in a study of regulatory T cells in long-lasting Graves disease. Each CDR3 protein gets one entry after TCRdb re-called the multiplex PCR reads with MiXCR. There are hundreds of thousands of distinct CDR3 sequences in the sample; about 16% occur only once, and around a quarter lies in the top ten. These records were also assigned to another study, of T cells in Graves' hyperthyroidism and ophthalmopathy.

Sequencing used peripheral blood mononuclear cells (PBMCs), obtained at new diagnosis, from a patient treated with antithyroid drugs. These receptors all come from a woman aged 35-60 years with Graves disease. The CDR3 runs from the conserved cysteine through the conserved F or W. Each record gives: CDR3 protein, J gene, V gene.

CAWSVGRQRYGYTF | TRBJ1-2 | TRBV30
CASSSAGGVREKLFF | TRBJ1-4 | TRBV28
CASRHPGAPPQHF | TRBJ1-5 | TRBV28
CASSLRGSRNTGELFF | TRBJ2-2 | TRBV12-3/TRBV12-4
CAISEYADNYGYTF | TRBJ1-2 | TRBV10-3
CASSSWGGYGYTF | TRBJ1-2 | TRBV28
CASSSTADSGNTIYF | TRBJ1-3 | TRBV11-2
CASSPKRGYNEQFF | TRBJ2-1 | TRBV5-1
CASSLEQVGNTEAFF | TRBJ1-1 | TRBV5-1
CASSLDESYNEQFF | TRBJ2-1 | TRBV11-2
CASSELAGVLGDTQYF | TRBJ2-3 | TRBV12-3/TRBV12-4
CASSRADRDDEQFF | TRBJ2-1 | TRBV3-1
CSARLPLGGEKLFF | TRBJ1-4 | TRBV20-1
CAISVRDGGPRPSPYEQYF | TRBJ2-7 | TRBV10-3
CSARGEEQYF | TRBJ2-7 | TRBV20-1
CASSLRAGGRETQYF | TRBJ2-5 | TRBV7-3
CASSYAGVEFF | TRBJ2-1 | TRBV6-9
CASSWFTEAFF | TRBJ1-1 | TRBV28
CACGRPLEQYF | TRBJ2-7 | TRBV6-1
CASSQPNYGYTF | TRBJ1-2 | TRBV18
CSVRQGAGNQPQHF | TRBJ1-5 | TRBV29-1
CAWSVGGGGTYEQYF | TRBJ2-7 | TRBV30
CASSLGGQVGYEQYF | TRBJ2-7 | TRBV27
CASSTRGTGLDEQYF | TRBJ2-7 | TRBV7-9
CASSVGVGGHTDTQYF | TRBJ2-3 | TRBV9
CASSIRQNSPLHF | TRBJ1-6 | TRBV5-1